What follows describes a single T cell receptor (beta chain). Original analysis: Estimation of nucleated cell counts relied on the amplification of reference gene primers. This table comes from immunoSEQ multiplex PCR, and its TCRdb copy is limited to in-frame clones, with some not included. V and J calls and clone size come straight from that table; D and trimming were deduced from the DNA. The data hold fewer than 700,000 clones, with 70% to 90% observed a single time. Seattle patients were enrolled during active infection and followed longitudinally. These data originate in a study of blood T cell repertoires in COVID-19. Turning to the study itself: Samples of COVID-19 (acute and convalescent) were obtained from the United States, Italy and Spain. PBMCs, B-cell-depleted T cells, or T cells provided the cDNA or gDNA that made up the material.

Germline lookup yields CDR1 LGHDT and CDR2 YNNKEL (reference sequence). This CDR3 contains 16 residues. The junction had 9 bases not matched to a gene; V was cut back by 4 bases and J by 1 base. This chain connects TRBV3-1 (or the pseudogene TRBV3-2) to TRBJ1-1; 7 bases match TRBD1. The origin of this receptor is a woman between 50 and 59 years old with COVID-19, enrolled during active disease. The sequenced sample was peripheral blood. The CDR3, as DNA: TGTGCCAGCAGCCCCTTTCCGGGACAGACGAACACTGAAGCTTTCTTT. Encoded protein: CASSPFPGQTNTEAFF.